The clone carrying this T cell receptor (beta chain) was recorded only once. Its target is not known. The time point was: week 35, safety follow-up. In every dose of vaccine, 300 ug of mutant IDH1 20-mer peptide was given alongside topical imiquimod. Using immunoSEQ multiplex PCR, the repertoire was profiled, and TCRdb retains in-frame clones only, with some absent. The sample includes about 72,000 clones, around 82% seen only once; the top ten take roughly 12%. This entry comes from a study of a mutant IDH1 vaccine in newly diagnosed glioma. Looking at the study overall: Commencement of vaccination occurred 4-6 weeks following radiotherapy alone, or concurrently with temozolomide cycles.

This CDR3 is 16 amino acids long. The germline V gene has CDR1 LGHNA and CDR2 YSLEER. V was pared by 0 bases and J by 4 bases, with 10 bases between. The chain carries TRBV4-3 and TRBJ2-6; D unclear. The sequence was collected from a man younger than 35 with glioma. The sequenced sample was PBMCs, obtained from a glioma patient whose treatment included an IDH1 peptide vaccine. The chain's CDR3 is CASSQENPTGANVLTF. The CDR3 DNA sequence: TGCGCCAGCAGCCAAGAGAACCCGACCGGGGCCAACGTCCTGACTTTC.